This T cell receptor beta chain was recovered during a study of identifying expanded T cells in peripheral blood (dated by TCRdb to the late 2010s). General notes on the study: Four technical replicates, made by sequencing separate aliquots from the same pool of genomic DNA, were compared pairwise. General study outcomes and caveats: The authors expected that biological variance in healthy repertoires might rise further over much longer intervals, such as months to years. The binomial model flagged 0.9 to 1.5 differentially abundant clones between technical replicates, compared with about 15 over approximately two weeks and approximately 18 over about 4 weeks. Across all healthy-donor time intervals, the beta-binomial model significantly lowered both the number of clones called differentially abundant and the false-positive rate. In all healthy donors, the variance in clone template counts between samples taken roughly 14 days apart rose significantly as total template count increased.

The immunoSEQ Assay, which relies on bias-controlled multiplex PCR amplification of genomic DNA, was used to profile TCRbeta CDR3 regions. Processing in the source paper ran as follows. The absolute abundance of each unique TCRbeta CDR3 region was quantified after sequences were collapsed and filtered. Differential abundance was tested with two models: a binomial (Fisher-equivalent) model and a beta-binomial model that adds time-dependent variance fitted from healthy donors. Any clone with fewer than 5 combined templates was excluded, and a clone was called differentially abundant if its Benjamini-Hochberg FDR was below 0.01. In the beta-binomial model, variance was expressed as a function of the total template count across the two samples, in the form v = (b*log(k)+a)^2. TCRdb carries this immuneACCESS record with in-frame sequences only. Its versions omit some clonotypes, under half of them owing to an unresolved V gene in the studies checked, with the rest unexplained. That table supplies the V and J calls and clone size; D and trimming were determined from the DNA. The sample table contains approximately 90,000 clones; only one count was recorded for more than 75% of them. Around 4% of the sample is held by the ten biggest clonotypes.

Trimming removed 4 bases from V and 5 bases from J, leaving 21 bases between the germline ends. The germline V gene specifies SQVTM as CDR1 and ANQGSEA as CDR2. There are 15 amino acids in the CDR3, from cysteine to phenylalanine inclusive. Just CDR3 DNA is preserved here, 45 bases in frame from base 1. No immune events, such as infections, were documented for the healthy donors during the collection period. To calibrate time-dependent variance in a beta-binomial model of T-cell clone differential abundance, blood repertoires from healthy donors were used as a training cohort. The training cohort included about ten healthy donors, of whom 3 were female and 7 were male. Donor ages ranged from 29 to 64 years, with an average of roughly 40 years. Obtained from a commercial supplier, whole blood was collected from each healthy donor at three time points set around 2 weeks apart. Genomic DNA was extracted from unsorted whole blood for immunosequencing.

Details on this clone: Its antigen specificity is not known. No base qualities exist here, and no much larger clone lies one base off it.

The receptor chain draws on TRBV29-1 and TRBJ2-7; too little of a D gene remains to name it. This clonotype was obtained from a person aged 18-70 years in good health. Sequencing was performed on blood. The nucleotide sequence is given as TGCAGCGTTGTGAGCGTGAGGAGAGGTCGGAACGAGCAGTACTTC. It codes for CSVVSVRRGRNEQYF.